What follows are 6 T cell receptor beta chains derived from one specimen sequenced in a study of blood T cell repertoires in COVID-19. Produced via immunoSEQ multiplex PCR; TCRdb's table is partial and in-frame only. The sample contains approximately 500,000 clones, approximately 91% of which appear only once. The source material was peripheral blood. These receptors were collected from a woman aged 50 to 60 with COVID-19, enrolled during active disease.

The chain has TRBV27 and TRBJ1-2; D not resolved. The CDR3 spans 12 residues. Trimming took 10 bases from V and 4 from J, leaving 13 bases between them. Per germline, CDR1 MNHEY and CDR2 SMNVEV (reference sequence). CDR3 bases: TGTGCCATCCGAGGAGCCGCCTATGGCTACACCTTC. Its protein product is CAIRGAAYGYTF.

The CDR3 nucleotides read TGTGCCAGCAGCTGGGCAGGGGATGAAAAACTGTTTTTT. This translates into CASSWAGDEKLFF. This sequence joins TRBV5-4 and TRBJ1-4; weak D call: TRBD1 (6 bases). Between the trimmed V and J ends, which lost 3 bases and 6 bases, there was a span of 9 bases. The germline gives CDR1 SGHNT, CDR2 YYREEE (reference sequence). This CDR3 region has 13 residues.

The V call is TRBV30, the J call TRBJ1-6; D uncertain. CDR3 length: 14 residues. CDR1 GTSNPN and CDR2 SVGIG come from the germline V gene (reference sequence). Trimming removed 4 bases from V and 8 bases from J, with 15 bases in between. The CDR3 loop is CAWIPRGLDSPLHF. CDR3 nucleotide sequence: TGTGCCTGGATTCCACGAGGGCTTGATTCACCCCTCCACTTT.

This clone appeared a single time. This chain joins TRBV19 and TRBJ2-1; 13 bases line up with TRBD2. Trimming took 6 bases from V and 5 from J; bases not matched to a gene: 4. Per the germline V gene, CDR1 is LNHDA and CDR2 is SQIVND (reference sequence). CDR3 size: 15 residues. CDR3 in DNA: TGTGCCAGTAGCCCGGGACTAGCGGGAAACAATGAGCAGTTCTTC. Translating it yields CASSPGLAGNNEQFF.

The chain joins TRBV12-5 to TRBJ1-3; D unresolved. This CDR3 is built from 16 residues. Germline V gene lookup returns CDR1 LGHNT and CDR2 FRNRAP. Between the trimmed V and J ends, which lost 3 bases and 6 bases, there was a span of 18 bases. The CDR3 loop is CASGFPYDNAKNTIYF. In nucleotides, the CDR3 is TGTGCTAGTGGTTTCCCCTACGACAATGCTAAAAACACCATATATTTT.

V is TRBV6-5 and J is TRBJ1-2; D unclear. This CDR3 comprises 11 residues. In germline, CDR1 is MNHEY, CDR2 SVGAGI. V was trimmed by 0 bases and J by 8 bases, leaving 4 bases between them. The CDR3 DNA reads TGTGCCAGCAGTTACTCCCTGGGCTACACCTTC. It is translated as CASSYSLGYTF.